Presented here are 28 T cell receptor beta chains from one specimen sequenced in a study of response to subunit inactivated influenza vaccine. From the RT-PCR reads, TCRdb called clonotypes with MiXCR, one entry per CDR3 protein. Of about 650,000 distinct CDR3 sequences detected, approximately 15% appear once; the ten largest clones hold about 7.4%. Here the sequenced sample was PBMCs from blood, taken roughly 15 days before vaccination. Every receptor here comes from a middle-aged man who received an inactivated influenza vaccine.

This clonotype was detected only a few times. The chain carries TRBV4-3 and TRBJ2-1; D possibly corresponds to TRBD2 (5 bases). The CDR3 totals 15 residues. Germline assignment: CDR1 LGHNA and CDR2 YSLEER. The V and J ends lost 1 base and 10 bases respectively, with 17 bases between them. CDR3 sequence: CASSQGIDPPGEQFF. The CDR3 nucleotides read TGCGCCAGCAGCCAAGGTATCGACCCCCCGGGGGAGCAGTTCTTC.

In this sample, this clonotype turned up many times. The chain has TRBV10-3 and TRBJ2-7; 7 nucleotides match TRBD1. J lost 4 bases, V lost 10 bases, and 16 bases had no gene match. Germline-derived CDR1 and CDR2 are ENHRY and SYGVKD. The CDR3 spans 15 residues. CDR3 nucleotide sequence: TGTGCCACCACGTACGACAGGGACCCCTTGTACGAGCAGTACTTC. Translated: CATTYDRDPLYEQYF.

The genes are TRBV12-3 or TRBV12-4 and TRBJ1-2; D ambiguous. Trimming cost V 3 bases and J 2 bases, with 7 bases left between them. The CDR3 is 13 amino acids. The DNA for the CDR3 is TGTGCCAGCAGTTTTGCGGGGAACTATGGCTACACCTTC. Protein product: CASSFAGNYGYTF.

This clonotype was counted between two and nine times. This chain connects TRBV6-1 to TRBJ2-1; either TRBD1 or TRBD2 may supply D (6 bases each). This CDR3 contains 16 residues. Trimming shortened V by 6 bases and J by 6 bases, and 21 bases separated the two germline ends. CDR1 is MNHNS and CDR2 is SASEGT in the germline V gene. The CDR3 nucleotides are TGTGCCAGCAGCCTAAGAGGGGGGCAAAAGGGCAATGAGCAGTTCTTC. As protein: CASSLRGGQKGNEQFF.

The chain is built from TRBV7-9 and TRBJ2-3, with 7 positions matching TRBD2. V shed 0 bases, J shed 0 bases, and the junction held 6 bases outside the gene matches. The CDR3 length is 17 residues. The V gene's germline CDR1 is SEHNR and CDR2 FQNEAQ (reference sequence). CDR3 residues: CASSLALSSGSTDTQYF. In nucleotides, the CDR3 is TGTGCCAGCAGCTTAGCGCTGTCTAGCGGAAGCACAGATACGCAGTATTTT.

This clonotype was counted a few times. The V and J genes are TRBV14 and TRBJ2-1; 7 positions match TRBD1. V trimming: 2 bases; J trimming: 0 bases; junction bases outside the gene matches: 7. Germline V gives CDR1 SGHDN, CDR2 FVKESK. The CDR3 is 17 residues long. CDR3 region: CASSQRKGAFSYNEQFF. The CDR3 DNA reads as TGTGCCAGCAGCCAACGTAAGGGGGCCTTCTCCTACAATGAGCAGTTCTTC.

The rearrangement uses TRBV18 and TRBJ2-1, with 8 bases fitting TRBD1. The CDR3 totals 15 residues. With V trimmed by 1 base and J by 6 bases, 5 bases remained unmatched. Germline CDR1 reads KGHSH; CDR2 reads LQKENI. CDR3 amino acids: CASSPLRQGSNEQFF. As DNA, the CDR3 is TGTGCCAGCTCACCACTGAGACAGGGGAGCAATGAGCAGTTCTTC.

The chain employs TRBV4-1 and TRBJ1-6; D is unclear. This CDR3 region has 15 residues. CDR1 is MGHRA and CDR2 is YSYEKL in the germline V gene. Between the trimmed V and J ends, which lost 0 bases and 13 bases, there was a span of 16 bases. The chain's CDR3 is CASSQDGRRVSPLHF. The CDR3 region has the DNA TGCGCCAGCAGCCAAGATGGTCGAAGGGTCTCCCCCCTCCACTTT.

The CDR3 region is CAISESQTLAKNIQYF. CDR3 DNA: TGTGCCATCAGTGAGTCTCAGACATTAGCCAAAAACATTCAGTACTTC. The chain uses TRBV10-3 and TRBJ2-4; D unresolved. The CDR3 has 16 residues. The V and J ends lost 0 bases and 0 bases respectively, with 9 bases between them. Germline V gene data show CDR1 as ENHRY and CDR2 as SYGVKD.

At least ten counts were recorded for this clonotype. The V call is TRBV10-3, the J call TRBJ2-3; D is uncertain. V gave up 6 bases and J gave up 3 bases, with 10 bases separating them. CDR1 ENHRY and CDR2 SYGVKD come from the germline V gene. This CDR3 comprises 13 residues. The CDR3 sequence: CAISSPRTDTQYF. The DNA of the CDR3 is TGTGCCATCAGCTCGCCTAGGACAGATACGCAGTATTTT.

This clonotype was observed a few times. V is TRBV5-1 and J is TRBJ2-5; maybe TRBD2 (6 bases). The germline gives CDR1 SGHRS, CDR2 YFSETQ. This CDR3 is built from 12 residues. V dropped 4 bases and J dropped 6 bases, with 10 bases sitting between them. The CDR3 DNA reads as TGCGCCAGCAGCCCGGGAGAACAGACCCAGTACTTC. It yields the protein CASSPGEQTQYF.

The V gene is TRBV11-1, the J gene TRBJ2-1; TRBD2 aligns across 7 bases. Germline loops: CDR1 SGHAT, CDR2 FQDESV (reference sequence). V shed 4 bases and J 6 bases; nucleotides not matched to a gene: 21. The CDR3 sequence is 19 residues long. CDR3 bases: TGTGCCAGCAGCTACCGAGGGCTAGCGGATAGGGCAGTACGCAATGAGCAGTTCTTC. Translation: CASSYRGLADRAVRNEQFF.

The DNA for the CDR3 is TGTGCCAGCAGCTTATTGGTCAGCGGGCTATCCTACAATGAGCAGTTCTTC. Its protein product is CASSLLVSGLSYNEQFF. The chain has TRBV7-8 and TRBJ2-1, with a tentative D call TRBD2 (6 bases). From germline, CDR1 is SGHVS and CDR2 FQNEAQ. Trimming cost V 2 bases and J 1 base, with 15 bases left between them. The CDR3 has 17 amino acids.

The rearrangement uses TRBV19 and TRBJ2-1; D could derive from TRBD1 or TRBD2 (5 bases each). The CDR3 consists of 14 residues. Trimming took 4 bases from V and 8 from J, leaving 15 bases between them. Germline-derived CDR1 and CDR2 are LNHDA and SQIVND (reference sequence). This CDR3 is CASSRTGPSDEQFF. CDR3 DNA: TGTGCCAGTAGTAGGACGGGACCATCGGATGAGCAGTTCTTC. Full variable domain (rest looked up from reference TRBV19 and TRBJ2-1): DGGITQSPKYLFRKEGQNVTLSCEQNLNHDAMYWYRQDPGQGLRLIYYSQIVNDFQKGDIAEGYSVSREKKESFPLTVTSAQKNPTAFYLCASSRTGPSDEQFFGPGTRLTVL.

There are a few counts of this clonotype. The CDR3 spells CASSLLAGGVGGELFF. CDR3 coding DNA: TGCGCCAGCAGCCTACTAGCGGGGGGAGTGGGCGGGGAGCTGTTTTTT. This sequence joins TRBV4-3 and TRBJ2-2, with TRBD2 matching over 12 bases. The CDR3 is 16 residues long. After removal of 4 bases from V and 7 bases from J, the junction contained 7 bases not matched to a gene. CDR1 is LGHNA, CDR2 YSLEER, per germline.

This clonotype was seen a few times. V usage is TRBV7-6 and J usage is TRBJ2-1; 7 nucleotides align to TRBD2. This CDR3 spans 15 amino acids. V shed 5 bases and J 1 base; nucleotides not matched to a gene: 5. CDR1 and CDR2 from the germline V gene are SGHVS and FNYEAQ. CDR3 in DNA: TGTGCCAGCAGCAAGCAGCGGGGTTCCTACAATGAGCAGTTCTTC. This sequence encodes CASSKQRGSYNEQFF. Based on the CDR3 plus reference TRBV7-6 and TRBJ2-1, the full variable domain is GAGVSQSPRYKVTKRGQDVALRCDPISGHVSLYWYRQALGQGPEFLTYFNYEAQQDKSGLPNDRFSAERPEGSISTLTIQRTEQRDSAMYRCASSKQRGSYNEQFFGPGTRLTVL.

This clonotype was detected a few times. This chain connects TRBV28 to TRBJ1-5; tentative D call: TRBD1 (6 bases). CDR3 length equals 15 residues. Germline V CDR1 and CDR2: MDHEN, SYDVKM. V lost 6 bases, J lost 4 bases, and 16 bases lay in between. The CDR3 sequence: CASRRGTLENQPQHF. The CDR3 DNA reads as TGTGCCAGCAGAAGAGGGACATTAGAGAATCAGCCCCAGCATTTT.

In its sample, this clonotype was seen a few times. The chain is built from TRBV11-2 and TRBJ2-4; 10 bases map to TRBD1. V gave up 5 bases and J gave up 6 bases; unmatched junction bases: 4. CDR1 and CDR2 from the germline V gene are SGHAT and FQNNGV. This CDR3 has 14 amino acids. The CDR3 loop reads CASSPRQGANIQYF. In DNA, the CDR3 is TGTGCCAGCAGCCCGAGACAGGGGGCAAACATTCAGTACTTC.

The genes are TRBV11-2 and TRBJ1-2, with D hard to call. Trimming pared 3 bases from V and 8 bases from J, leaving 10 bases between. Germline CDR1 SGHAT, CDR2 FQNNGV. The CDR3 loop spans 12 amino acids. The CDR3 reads CASSFGLEGYTF. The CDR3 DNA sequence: TGTGCCAGCAGCTTCGGACTCGAAGGCTACACCTTC.

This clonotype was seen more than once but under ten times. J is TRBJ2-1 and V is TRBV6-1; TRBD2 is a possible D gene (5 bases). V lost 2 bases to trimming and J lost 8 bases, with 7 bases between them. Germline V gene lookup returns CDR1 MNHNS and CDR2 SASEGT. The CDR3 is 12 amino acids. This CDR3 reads CASSESGHEQFF. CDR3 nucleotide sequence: TGTGCCAGCAGTGAAAGCGGACATGAGCAGTTCTTC.

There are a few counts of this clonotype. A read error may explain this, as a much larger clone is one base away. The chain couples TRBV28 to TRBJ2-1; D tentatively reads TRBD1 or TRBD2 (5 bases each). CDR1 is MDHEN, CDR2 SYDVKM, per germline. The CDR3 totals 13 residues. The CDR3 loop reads CANSFWGKGEQFF. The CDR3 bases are TGTGCCAACAGTTTCTGGGGGAAAGGGGAGCAGTTCTTC.

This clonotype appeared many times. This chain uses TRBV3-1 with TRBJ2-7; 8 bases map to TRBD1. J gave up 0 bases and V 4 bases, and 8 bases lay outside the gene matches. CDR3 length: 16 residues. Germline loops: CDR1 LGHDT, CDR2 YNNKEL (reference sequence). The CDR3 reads CASSLDRGQSSYEQYF. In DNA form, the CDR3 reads TGTGCCAGCAGCCTTGACAGGGGACAAAGCTCCTACGAGCAGTACTTC.

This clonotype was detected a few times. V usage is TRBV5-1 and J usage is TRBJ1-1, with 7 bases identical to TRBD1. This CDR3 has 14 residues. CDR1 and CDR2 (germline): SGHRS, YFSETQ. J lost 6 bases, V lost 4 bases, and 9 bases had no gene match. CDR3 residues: CASSLEGQPSEAFF. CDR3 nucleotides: TGCGCCAGCAGCCTGGAGGGACAGCCTTCTGAAGCTTTCTTT.

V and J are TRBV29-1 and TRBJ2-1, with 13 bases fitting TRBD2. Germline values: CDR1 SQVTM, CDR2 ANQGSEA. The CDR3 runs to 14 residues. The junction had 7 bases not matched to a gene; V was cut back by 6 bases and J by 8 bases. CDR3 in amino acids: CSVAGLAGEDEQFF. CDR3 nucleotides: TGCAGCGTCGCCGGACTAGCGGGAGAAGATGAGCAGTTCTTC.

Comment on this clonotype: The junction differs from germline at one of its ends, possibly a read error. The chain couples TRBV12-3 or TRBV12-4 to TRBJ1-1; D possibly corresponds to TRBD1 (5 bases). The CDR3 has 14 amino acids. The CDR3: CTSHRSTGNTEAFF. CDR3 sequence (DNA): TGCACCAGCCACCGTAGTACAGGGAACACTGAAGCTTTCTTT.

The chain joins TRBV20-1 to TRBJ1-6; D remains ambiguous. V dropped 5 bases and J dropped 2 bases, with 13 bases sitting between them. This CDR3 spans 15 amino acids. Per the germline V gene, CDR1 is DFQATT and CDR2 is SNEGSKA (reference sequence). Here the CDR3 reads CSARPPGPYNSPLHF. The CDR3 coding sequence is TGCAGTGCTCGCCCCCCTGGGCCCTATAATTCACCCCTCCACTTT.

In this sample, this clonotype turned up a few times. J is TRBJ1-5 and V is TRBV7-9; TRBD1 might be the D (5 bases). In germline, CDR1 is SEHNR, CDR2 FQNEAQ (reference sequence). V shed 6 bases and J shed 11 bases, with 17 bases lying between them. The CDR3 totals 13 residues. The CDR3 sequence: CASSFALGGAQHF. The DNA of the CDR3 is TGTGCCAGCAGTTTTGCCCTGGGGGGGGCCCAGCATTTT.

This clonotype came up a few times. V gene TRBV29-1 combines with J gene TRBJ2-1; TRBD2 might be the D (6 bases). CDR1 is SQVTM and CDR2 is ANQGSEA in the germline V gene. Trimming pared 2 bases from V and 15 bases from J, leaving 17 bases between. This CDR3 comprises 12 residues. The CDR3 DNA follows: TGCAGCGTTGAAAGTTACGGGAGTACCCTGTTCTTC. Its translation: CSVESYGSTLFF.